The following is a T cell receptor (beta chain) sequence with its context. The sample is drawn from a study of blood T cell repertoires in COVID-19. About the research overall: Acute and convalescent COVID-19 samples came from the United States, Italy and Spain. PBMCs, B-cell-depleted T cells, or T cells were the source of the cDNA or gDNA that made up the material.

The CDR3 contains 16 residues. With 5 bases clipped from V and 4 bases from J, the junction kept 10 bases outside the gene matches. CDR1 MDHEN and CDR2 SYDVKM come from the germline V gene. Per the authors' pipeline: Researchers report that nucleated cell counts were estimated from reference gene primer amplification. Profiling relied on immunoSEQ multiplex PCR, and the TCRdb table lists in-frame clones only, not all of them. For V, J and clone size, that table is used; D and trimming come from the DNA. The profile shows under 450,000 clones, more than 75% of them singletons. The specimen was peripheral blood. This clonotype was sampled from a human donor with acute or convalescent COVID-19. The donor label of this sample is uncertain. The V call is TRBV28, the J call TRBJ2-1; 8 bases are a match to TRBD1. The CDR3 is CASSPPGTGKYNEQFF. The CDR3 bases are TGTGCCAGCAGTCCCCCCGGGACAGGTAAATACAATGAGCAGTTCTTC.